This T cell receptor beta chain was found in a study of vaccination and CD4 T cells after COVID-19. Study overall: In the convalescent group, nasal swab PCR was SARS-CoV-2 positive; under 10 cases were mild and one severe.

About this clonotype itself: Antigen unknown.

The CDR3 totals 15 residues. V lost 3 bases to trimming and J lost 4 bases, with 15 bases between them. The germline gives CDR1 LNHDA, CDR2 SQIVND (reference sequence). This sample's treatment: roughly 10-day PBMC culture with coronavirus spike peptide pools or control peptides (ViraFEST assay). With the Oncomine TCR Beta short-read assay, DNA from cultured CD4+ T cells was sequenced. In TCRdb, the PCR reads were re-called with MiXCR into one record per CDR3 protein. The sample records around 11,000 distinct CDR3 sequences, approximately 40% being singletons. Whole-study findings and limits: Sampling was limited to relatively few convalescent patients, with no early post-infection timepoints studied. SARS-CoV-2-reactive clonotype medians increased from roughly 21 to 40, not significantly. Researchers report that 304 of 307 vaccine-specific clones in convalescent patients proved spike mono-reactive.

The sample consisted of CD4+ T cells from blood, cultured in vitro, taken after SARS-CoV-2 vaccination. The rearrangement links TRBV19 to TRBJ1-2; D remains unclear. This receptor was identified in a human donor who had recovered from COVID-19. This chain's CDR3 is CASSMTGAGPYGYTF. The DNA of the CDR3 is TGTGCCAGTAGTATGACCGGCGCGGGTCCCTATGGCTACACCTTC.